A selection of T cell receptor beta chains follows, all from one sample in a study of CD8+ T cells in alopecia areata. Clones were read by immunoSEQ multiplex PCR, and TCRdb kept only the in-frame ones, dropping some. This table holds roughly 190,000 clones, around 56% found once. Sequencing was performed on CD4+ T cells sorted from blood, taken at week 4, from a patient treated with tofacitinib. All receptors derive from a human donor with alopecia areata. CDR3s include the opening cysteine and the closing phenylalanine or tryptophan. D genes are given only for firm matches. Only some rows state a clone size, as once, few, many or a class for expanded clones.

.	TRBV6-6	TRBJ2-7	14	.	CASSPAGRYYEQYF	TGTGCCAGCAGTCCCGCGGGAAGGTACTACGAGCAGTACTTC
TRBD1	TRBV5-1	TRBJ2-7	14	.	CASSLWTGGTEQYF	TGCGCCAGCAGCTTGTGGACAGGGGGCACCGAGCAGTACTTC
.	TRBV7-9	TRBJ2-2	14	few	CASSRFQRAGELFF	TGTGCCAGCAGCCGGTTTCAGAGAGCCGGGGAGCTGTTTTTT
.	TRBV30	TRBJ1-2	12	few	CAWATANYGYTF	TGTGCCTGGGCGACAGCTAACTATGGCTACACCTTC
.	TRBV6-1	TRBJ1-1	15	.	CASTSGSAQNTEAFF	TGTGCCAGCACCTCAGGGTCTGCGCAAAACACTGAAGCTTTCTTT
.	TRBV7-9	TRBJ2-2	16	once	CASSLVGTLNTGELFF	TGTGCCAGCAGCTTAGTGGGGACCCTAAACACCGGGGAGCTGTTTTTT
TRBD1	TRBV5-1	TRBJ1-2	17	.	CASSSLRTGGGNYGYTF	TGCGCCAGCAGCTCCCTCCGGACAGGGGGCGGTAACTATGGCTACACCTTC
.	TRBV6-5	TRBJ1-1	13	.	CASSRGQNTEAFF	TGTGCCAGCAGTAGGGGACAGAACACTGAAGCTTTCTTT
TRBD2	TRBV7-3	TRBJ2-3	16	.	CASSRGLAGVSDTQYF	TGTGCCAGCAGTCGAGGACTAGCGGGAGTATCAGATACGCAGTATTTT
TRBD1	TRBV6-6	TRBJ1-5	12	.	CASRQGSLPQHF	TGTGCCAGCAGACAGGGGAGTCTGCCCCAGCATTTT
TRBD1	TRBV27	TRBJ2-7	14	.	CASSRTGFTYEQYF	TGTGCCAGCAGTAGGACAGGGTTCACCTACGAGCAGTACTTC
.	TRBV5-1	TRBJ2-5	14	.	CASTPGGGSKTQYF	TGCGCCAGCACACCAGGGGGGGGCTCGAAGACCCAGTACTTC
.	TRBV19	TRBJ2-5	13	.	CASSRLARETQYF	TGTGCCAGTAGTAGGCTAGCGAGGGAGACCCAGTACTTC
.	TRBV5-5	TRBJ2-5	16	.	CASSVVGLRSQETQYF	TGTGCCAGCAGCGTGGTGGGGCTGCGATCCCAAGAGACCCAGTACTTC
TRBD2	TRBV29-1	TRBJ2-7	14	.	CSVASGRAWYEQYF	TGCAGCGTTGCTAGCGGGAGGGCCTGGTACGAGCAGTACTTC
TRBD1	TRBV28	TRBJ1-5	15	.	CASSFIRTGNQPQHF	TGTGCCAGCAGTTTCATCCGGACAGGGAATCAGCCCCAGCATTTT
.	TRBV6-5	TRBJ2-7	11	.	CASSYGVSQYF	TGTGCCAGCAGTTACGGGGTGTCGCAGTACTTC